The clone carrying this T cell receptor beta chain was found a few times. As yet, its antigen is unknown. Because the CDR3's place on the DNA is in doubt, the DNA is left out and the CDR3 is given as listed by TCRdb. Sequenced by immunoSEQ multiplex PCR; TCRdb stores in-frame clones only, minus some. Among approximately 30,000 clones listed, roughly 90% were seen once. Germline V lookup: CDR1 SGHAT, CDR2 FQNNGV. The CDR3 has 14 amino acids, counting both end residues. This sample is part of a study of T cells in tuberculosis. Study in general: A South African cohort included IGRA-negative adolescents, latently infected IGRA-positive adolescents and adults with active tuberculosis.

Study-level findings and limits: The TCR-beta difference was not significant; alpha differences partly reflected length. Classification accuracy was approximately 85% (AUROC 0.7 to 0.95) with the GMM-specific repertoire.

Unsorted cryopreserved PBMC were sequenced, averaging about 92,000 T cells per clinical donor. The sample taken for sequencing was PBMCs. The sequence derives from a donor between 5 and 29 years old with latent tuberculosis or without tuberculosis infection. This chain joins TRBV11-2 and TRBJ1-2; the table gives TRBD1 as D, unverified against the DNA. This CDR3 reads CASSTSDRGSGYTF.